Listed below are T cell receptor beta chains from one sample, sequenced in a study of T-cell reconstitution after alpha-beta-depleted transplantation in children. In TCRdb, the PCR reads were re-called with MiXCR into one record per CDR3 protein. The table lists around 580,000 distinct CDR3 sequences, approximately 22% of them singletons. Sequencing used PBMCs, mostly from graft donor cells, obtained 360 days after TCRalphabeta/CD19-depleted stem cell transplant. The source is a boy under three years old who had a stem cell transplant for acute myeloid leukemia, so the T cells may come from the graft donor. CDR3s include the opening cysteine and the closing phenylalanine or tryptophan. A D gene is named only where the DNA matches it firmly. Rows may omit the clone size; those that give it use once, few, many or a size class.

v_call,j_call,clone_size,cdr3_length,d_call,cdr3_nt,cdr3_aa
TRBV12-3/TRBV12-4,TRBJ1-3,-,14,-,TGTGCCAGCAGTGCCGGTCGGTGGGGAAACACCATATATTTT,CASSAGRWGNTIYF
TRBV20-1,TRBJ1-1,few,11,TRBD1,TGCAGTGCTAGTGGGACAGGCGAAGCTTTCTTT,CSASGTGEAFF
TRBV20-1,TRBJ1-2,many,13,-,TGCAGTGGGGTGTCGCTGGTTAACTATGGCTACACCTTC,CSGVSLVNYGYTF
TRBV20-1,TRBJ2-3,-,14,-,TGCAGTGCTAGAGCCCCAGGGGTAACAGATACGCAGTATTTT,CSARAPGVTDTQYF
TRBV5-1,TRBJ1-1,-,14,-,TGCGCCAGCAGTCGGGGGACTCAAAACACTGAAGCTTTCTTT,CASSRGTQNTEAFF
TRBV6-5,TRBJ1-1,few,11,-,TGTGCCAGCAGCTCCAGCGGGGGAGCTTTCTTT,CASSSSGGAFF
TRBV20-1,TRBJ1-3,-,14,-,TGCAGTGCTAGCCTCGTAGGGGCTGGAAACACCATATATTTT,CSASLVGAGNTIYF
TRBV20-1,TRBJ2-6,many,16,-,TGCAGTGCTAGGGGACACGGTCTCTCTGGGGCCAACGTCCTGACTTTC,CSARGHGLSGANVLTF
TRBV6-5,TRBJ1-1,-,14,-,TGTGCCAGCAGTCTACAGGGTTCGTCCACTGAAGCTTTCTTT,CASSLQGSSTEAFF
TRBV20-1,TRBJ2-3,-,12,-,TGCAGTGCAGAAGGGACCGCAGATACGCAGTATTTT,CSAEGTADTQYF
TRBV20-1,TRBJ2-7,-,14,TRBD2,TGCAGTGCTCGGAAGGAGGCGGGGGCCTACGAGCAGTACTTC,CSARKEAGAYEQYF
TRBV29-1,TRBJ2-3,many,12,-,TGCAGCGTTGTGGCTGGGGCAGATACGCAGTATTTT,CSVVAGADTQYF
TRBV20-1,TRBJ1-6,-,16,-,TGCAGTGCTATACCAAGGGGGGCCGCCTATAATTCACCCCTCCACTTT,CSAIPRGAAYNSPLHF
TRBV29-1,TRBJ2-5,few,11,-,TGCAGCGTTGATTTTGGCCCGACCCAGTACTTC,CSVDFGPTQYF
TRBV20-1,TRBJ1-1,few,13,-,TGCAGTGCTAGGGGGGGGAAGAACACTGAAGCTTTCTTT,CSARGGKNTEAFF
TRBV6-2/TRBV6-3,TRBJ2-2,many,16,-,TGTGCCAGCAGTCCTGGGGCCAAACGGGACACCGGGGAGCTGTTTTTT,CASSPGAKRDTGELFF
TRBV14,TRBJ2-7,-,14,-,TGTGCCAGCAGCCAACAAGGAGGGGTCGTCGAGCAGTACTTC,CASSQQGGVVEQYF
TRBV5-1,TRBJ2-6,-,17,-,TGCGCCAGCAGCGATTTGGCTCCCGGCTCTGGGGCCAACGTCCTGACTTTC,CASSDLAPGSGANVLTF
TRBV12-3/TRBV12-4,TRBJ2-5,-,14,-,TGTGCCAGCAGCCCTGGACTGAACCAAGAGACCCAGTACTTC,CASSPGLNQETQYF
TRBV12-3/TRBV12-4,TRBJ1-5,-,15,-,TGTGCCAGCAGTTTTGGTGGGCAGTTAAAACAGCCCCAGCATTTT,CASSFGGQLKQPQHF
TRBV28,TRBJ1-1,once,14,TRBD1,TGTGCCAGCAGTTCGACAGGGAGGAACACTGAAGCTTTCTTT,CASSSTGRNTEAFF
TRBV6-1,TRBJ2-3,many,14,TRBD2,TGTGCCTCCCTAGCGGGGGCGAGGTCAGATACGCAGTATTTT,CASLAGARSDTQYF
TRBV24-1,TRBJ2-2,few,14,-,TGTGCCACCAGTGAGGTGGGGAACACCGGGGAGCTGTTTTTT,CATSEVGNTGELFF
TRBV4-3,TRBJ2-3,-,16,-,TGCGCCAGCAGCCAAGGAGGGTACCCGAGCACAGATACGCAGTATTTT,CASSQGGYPSTDTQYF
TRBV6-1,TRBJ2-3,few,15,-,TGTGCCAGCAGAATGGGGGGCAGAGGAACAGATACGCAGTATTTT,CASRMGGRGTDTQYF
TRBV7-3,TRBJ2-2,-,15,TRBD1,TGTGCCAGCAGTCCGAAGGGACAGGGCACCGGGGACCTGTTTTTT,CASSPKGQGTGDLFF
TRBV28,TRBJ2-1,few,15,-,TGTGCCAGCAGCCCCGCGTCCTCAGAGGGCGATGAGCAGTTCTTC,CASSPASSEGDEQFF
TRBV10-3,TRBJ1-1,many,13,-,TGTGCCATTATGGGGGCGATGAACACTGAAGCTTTCTTT,CAIMGAMNTEAFF
TRBV29-1,TRBJ2-3,many,12,-,TGCAGCGTTGAGAACAGAGAAGATACGCAGTATTTT,CSVENREDTQYF
TRBV29-1,TRBJ1-1,-,14,-,TGCAGCGTTGAAGATCTCCTGGGGAACACTGAAGCTTTCTTT,CSVEDLLGNTEAFF
TRBV12-3/TRBV12-4,TRBJ1-6,many,15,-,TGTGCCAGCAGTCCCCGGGACCCCTATAATTCACCCCTCCACTTT,CASSPRDPYNSPLHF
TRBV5-1,TRBJ2-1,-,12,-,TGCGCCAGCAGCGCCTTGGGCAATGAGCAGTTCTTC,CASSALGNEQFF
TRBV7-2,TRBJ2-1,many,15,TRBD2,TGTGCCAGCAGCTTAGTAGGGCGGGGGTACAATGAGCAGTTCTTC,CASSLVGRGYNEQFF
TRBV20-1,TRBJ2-5,many,15,-,TGCAGTGCTAGAGATTGGCCAGGGAGACAAGAGACCCAGTACTTC,CSARDWPGRQETQYF
TRBV12-3/TRBV12-4,TRBJ1-1,few,15,TRBD1,TGTGCCAGCAGTTCCTCCGGGACAGGGGGCGTCAAAGCTTTCTTT,CASSSSGTGGVKAFF
TRBV12-3/TRBV12-4,TRBJ2-7,-,15,-,TGTGCCAGCAGTGGAAGAAAAGGGTCTATCTACGAGCAGTACTTC,CASSGRKGSIYEQYF